These 7 T cell receptor beta chains came from one sample sequenced in a study of long-term antiretroviral therapy in people with HIV. Version v3.0 of the immunoSEQ assay was performed at survey level. TCRdb's table, derived via immunoSEQ multiplex PCR, lists solely in-frame clones and lacks some. The sample has more than 20,000 clones; around 81% are singletons. Sequences were derived from unsorted PBMCs, sampled at the start of antiretroviral therapy, before treatment. These receptors originate from a woman between 18 and 30 years old with HIV.

V and J are TRBV19 and TRBJ1-5; D uncertain. Deletions cut 7 bases from V and 0 bases from J, with 10 bases between. CDR1 and CDR2 (germline): LNHDA, SQIVND (reference sequence). This CDR3 comprises 14 residues. The DNA for the CDR3 is TGTGCCAGTAACCGAGATTATAGCAATCAGCCCCAGCATTTT. Amino acids: CASNRDYSNQPQHF. Supplemented by reference TRBV19 and TRBJ1-5, the full variable domain reads DGGITQSPKYLFRKEGQNVTLSCEQNLNHDAMYWYRQDPGQGLRLIYYSQIVNDFQKGDIAEGYSVSREKKESFPLTVTSAQKNPTAFYLCASNRDYSNQPQHFGDGTRLSIL.

The chain uses TRBV19 and TRBJ2-2; D unresolved. V dropped 4 bases and J dropped 7 bases, with 7 bases sitting between them. CDR3 length: 12 amino acids. The germline V gene has CDR1 LNHDA and CDR2 SQIVND (reference sequence). CDR3 bases: TGTGCCAGTAGTAGCTGGGGCGGGGAGCTGTTTTTT. This codes for CASSSWGGELFF.

The chain couples TRBV5-6 to TRBJ2-3; D call uncertain. The CDR3 loop spans 14 amino acids. CDR1 is SGHDT and CDR2 is YYEEEE in the germline V gene. V lost 4 bases, J lost 2 bases, and 11 bases lay in between. The CDR3 region is CASSRWGTTDTQYF. The CDR3 bases are TGTGCCAGCAGCCGGTGGGGAACCACAGATACGCAGTATTTT.

V gene TRBV28 combines with J gene TRBJ2-7; 7 nucleotides line up with TRBD2. Germline CDR1 reads MDHEN; CDR2 reads SYDVKM. The length of the CDR3 is 15 residues. The V gene end was trimmed by 3 bases and the J gene end by 1 base; junction bases not matched to a gene: 6. The CDR3, as DNA: TGTGCCAGCAGTTTCGCGGGCGGGAGATCCTACGAGCAGTACTTC. Translation gives CASSFAGGRSYEQYF.

In its sample, this clone is medium-sized (0.01 to 0.1%). V gene TRBV28 combines with J gene TRBJ2-7, with 11 bases fitting TRBD2. Germline V gene sequence: CDR1 MDHEN, CDR2 SYDVKM. The CDR3 extends over 15 amino acids. Trimming at V came to 3 bases and at J to 5 bases, leaving 6 bases not matched to a gene. The CDR3 nucleotides read TGTGCCAGCAGTTTGGGCCTAGCGGGAGGTGACGAGCAGTACTTC. Protein: CASSLGLAGGDEQYF.

The chain links TRBV7-8 to TRBJ1-2; no clear D. V shed 0 bases and J shed 3 bases, with 8 bases lying between them. The germline gives CDR1 SGHVS, CDR2 FQNEAQ. This CDR3 comprises 14 residues. CDR3 sequence (DNA): TGTGCCAGCAGCTTAGCAGGGCTAGACTATGGCTACACCTTC. Its translation is CASSLAGLDYGYTF. Using reference TRBV7-8 and TRBJ1-2 for the parts outside the CDR3, the full variable domain is GAGVSQSPRYKVAKRGQDVALRCDPISGHVSLFWYQQALGQGPEFLTYFQNEAQLDKSGLPSDRFFAERPEGSVSTLKIQRTQQEDSAVYLCASSLAGLDYGYTFGSGTRLTVV.

The gene calls are TRBV13 and TRBJ2-7, with D possibly matching TRBD1 (6 bases). The CDR3 has 14 amino acids. Trimming removed 5 bases from V and 0 bases from J, with 11 bases in between. The germline V gene has CDR1 PRHDT and CDR2 FYEKMQ (reference sequence). The CDR3 DNA reads TGTGCCAGCAGCGACAGGCATAGCTCCTACGAGCAGTACTTC. Translated, it gives CASSDRHSSYEQYF.